A selection of T cell receptor beta chains follows, all from one sample in a study of T cells after yellow fever vaccination. One entry per CDR3 protein results from TCRdb running MiXCR on the 5' RACE reads. The sample has 500,000 to 700,000 distinct CDR3 sequences; 15% to 20% are singletons. The starting material was PBMCs, obtained 15 days after the yellow fever booster vaccination. Receptors were obtained from a man between 25 and 39 years old who received the YFV17D yellow fever vaccine. Both conserved end residues are part of each CDR3. A D gene is named only where the DNA matches it firmly. A row's size may be missing; if present it is once, few, many or a size class.

D gene,J gene,V gene,clone size,CDR3 DNA,CDR3 protein
TRBD1,TRBJ1-2,TRBV12-3/TRBV12-4,NA,TGTGCCAGCAGTTCCCTCGGATGGCGACAGGGAAAAGTTTCTAACTATGGCTACACCTTC,CASSSLGWRQGKVSNYGYTF
NA,TRBJ2-7,TRBV12-5,few,TGTGCTAGTGGTTTGGGCCGGGGGCCCTACGAGCAGTACTTC,CASGLGRGPYEQYF
NA,TRBJ1-1,TRBV4-2,few,TGTGCCAGCAGCCAAGACCAAAATATGGGTAAAATCAGTGAAGCTTTCTTT,CASSQDQNMGKISEAFF
NA,TRBJ2-1,TRBV20-1,NA,TGCAGTGCTAGCTCCACGGGCCACAATGAGCAGTTCTTC,CSASSTGHNEQFF
TRBD2,TRBJ2-3,TRBV5-1,many,TGCGCCAGCAGCTCTCGACTAGCGCATAGCACAGATACGCAGTATTTT,CASSSRLAHSTDTQYF
NA,TRBJ2-7,TRBV21-1,NA,TGTGCCAGCAGCAAGCTCACGACTCGAGTTTACGAGCAGTACTTC,CASSKLTTRVYEQYF
TRBD2,TRBJ2-7,TRBV5-1,NA,TGCGCCAGCAGCTTGGCCGTGGGAGGGCGGTTTTACGAGCAGTACTTC,CASSLAVGGRFYEQYF
TRBD1,TRBJ2-2,TRBV29-1,NA,TGCAGCGTTGATTATCGACAGGGCGGCGCCGGGGAGCTGTTTTTT,CSVDYRQGGAGELFF
TRBD2,TRBJ2-1,TRBV5-4,few,TGTGCCAGCAGCTTAGGCGGGGGGCGTGGCGGACCTCAGTTCTTC,CASSLGGGRGGPQFF
NA,TRBJ1-1,TRBV3-1,few,TGTGCCAGCAGCCAAGGGGGCAGGGATGCTTTCTTT,CASSQGGRDAFF
TRBD2,TRBJ2-4,TRBV7-2,NA,TGTGCCAGCAGCATCACTAGCGGGAGGGCCAAAAACATTCAGTACTTC,CASSITSGRAKNIQYF
TRBD2,TRBJ2-5,TRBV29-1,few,TGCAGCGTTGAACTAGCGGAGAACTTC,CSVELAENF
TRBD1,TRBJ2-7,TRBV5-1,NA,TGCGCCAGCAGCTCCGGGACAGGGATCTACGAGCAGTACTTC,CASSSGTGIYEQYF
NA,TRBJ2-5,TRBV5-1,NA,TGCGCCAGCAGCCGGGACCCCCGCCAGGAGACCCAGTACTTC,CASSRDPRQETQYF
NA,TRBJ2-2,TRBV27,few,TGTGCCAGCAGTTTCTCAGTTGGGACGACCGGGGAGCTGTTTTTT,CASSFSVGTTGELFF
NA,TRBJ1-1,TRBV20-1,NA,TGCAGTGCTTATCGGGACACCTCGATGACTGAAGCTTTCTTT,CSAYRDTSMTEAFF
NA,TRBJ2-2,TRBV12-3/TRBV12-4,NA,TGTGCCAGCAGTCCGCAGGACAGTCTACACCGGGAGCTGTTTTTT,CASSPQDSLHRELFF
NA,TRBJ2-5,TRBV7-6,few,TGTGCCAGCAGCCGGGCCCATCAAGAGACCCAGTACTTC,CASSRAHQETQYF
TRBD2,TRBJ2-2,TRBV5-4,NA,TGTGCCAGCTCAATAGCGGGAGGCACCGGGGAGCTGTTTTTT,CASSIAGGTGELFF
NA,TRBJ2-1,TRBV29-1,few,TGCAGCGTTAGGGTGGAGCAAGCCTACAATGAGCAGTTCTTC,CSVRVEQAYNEQFF
NA,TRBJ2-3,TRBV7-8,NA,TGTGCCAGCAGCTTAGTAAGCCCTAGCACAGATACGCAGTATTTT,CASSLVSPSTDTQYF
NA,TRBJ2-7,TRBV10-3,NA,TGTGCCATCAGTGGGAGTAATACCTACGAGCAGTACTTC,CAISGSNTYEQYF
NA,TRBJ1-5,TRBV6-5,few,TGTGCCAGCAGTTACCGACCCTGGGGTCAGCCCCAGCATTTT,CASSYRPWGQPQHF
TRBD2,TRBJ2-2,TRBV27,NA,TGTGCCAGCAGTTTAACCCTAGCGGGTGGTACCGGGGAGCTGTTTTTT,CASSLTLAGGTGELFF
NA,TRBJ2-5,TRBV7-9,many,TGTGCCAGCAGCTTAGTAGGCGGGAAAGAGACCCAGTACTTC,CASSLVGGKETQYF
NA,TRBJ2-1,TRBV3-1,NA,TGTGCCAGCAGTCGCTCAGCGGCTAGCTCCTACAATGAGCAGTTCTTC,CASSRSAASSYNEQFF
TRBD2,TRBJ2-1,TRBV5-6,few,TGTGCCAGCAGCTTTGACCCTAGCGGATACAATGAGCAGTTCTTC,CASSFDPSGYNEQFF
NA,TRBJ2-6,TRBV4-3,many,TGCGCCAGCAGCCAAGAAAGGGAACGGGTCTCTGGGGCCAACGTCCTGACTTTC,CASSQERERVSGANVLTF
NA,TRBJ2-3,TRBV27,NA,TGTGCCAGCAGTCCTACCCGGGGTACGCAGTATTTT,CASSPTRGTQYF
NA,TRBJ2-7,TRBV3-1,few,TGTGCCAGCAGCCCGGCGTCAGGGAAATCCTACGAGCAGTACTTC,CASSPASGKSYEQYF
NA,TRBJ1-3,TRBV4-2,few,TGTGCCAGCAGCCAAGATATGGCAGTTGGAAACACCATATATTTT,CASSQDMAVGNTIYF
NA,TRBJ1-1,TRBV20-1,few,TGCAGTGCTAGAGCGGGGGGGACGCACATGAACACTGAAGCTTTCTTT,CSARAGGTHMNTEAFF
TRBD1,TRBJ2-2,TRBV24-1,few,TGTGCCACCAGTGACCCGACAGGGGGATTATCCGGGGAGCTGTTTTTT,CATSDPTGGLSGELFF
TRBD2,TRBJ2-7,TRBV27,few,TGTGCCAGCAGTCGAGAAGGACTAGCGGTCTACGAGCAGTACTTC,CASSREGLAVYEQYF
NA,TRBJ2-7,TRBV13,few,TGTGCCAGCAGCCGAGCGGCACTCCCCCTGAACTTC,CASSRAALPLNF
NA,TRBJ1-6,TRBV6-1,few,TGTGCCAGCGAGGACAGATTCAGGTCACCCCTCCACTTT,CASEDRFRSPLHF
NA,TRBJ2-7,TRBV6-5,NA,TGTGCCAGCAGTTACTCGACGGCTAGTGGCGAGCAGTACTTC,CASSYSTASGEQYF
NA,TRBJ1-5,TRBV9,few,TGTGCCAGCAGCGTAGGAGGGACACTTAATCAGCCCCAGCATTTT,CASSVGGTLNQPQHF
NA,TRBJ2-1,TRBV5-4,few,TGTGCCAGCAGCTTAGGGGGCGGTTGGGGGGCTTTCTACAATGAGCAGTTCTTC,CASSLGGGWGAFYNEQFF
NA,TRBJ2-1,TRBV6-5,few,TGTGCCAGCAGTTACTCGGACACCGGGTTCTACAATGAGCAGTTCTTC,CASSYSDTGFYNEQFF
NA,TRBJ2-7,TRBV12-3/TRBV12-4,NA,TGTGCCAGCAGCTATAATATGGGACAATCCGAGCAGTACTTC,CASSYNMGQSEQYF